This passage covers 32 T cell receptor beta chains from one sample sequenced in a study of regulatory dendritic cells for organ transplantation. Produced via immunoSEQ multiplex PCR; TCRdb's table is partial and in-frame only. The top ten hold around 0.11% of the sample, which has some 40,000 clones, under 95% seen once. Source material: naive CD8+ T cells from blood. Stated subset: CD45RA+ naive T cells. The receptors originated from a human donor in good health.

This sequence joins TRBV5-4 and TRBJ2-7, with 10 bases fitting TRBD1. The V segment lost 1 base and the J segment 7 bases; nucleotides outside the gene matches: 8. Germline loops: CDR1 SGHNT, CDR2 YYREEE (reference sequence). The CDR3 contains 15 residues. The DNA of the CDR3 is TGTGCCAGCAGCTTGACGGGGACAGGGGTGTCTGAGCAGTACTTC. This sequence encodes CASSLTGTGVSEQYF.

V and J are TRBV28 and TRBJ2-7; 11 bases map to TRBD1. The CDR3 consists of 14 residues. The J segment lost 6 bases and the V segment lost 2 bases, leaving 3 bases of the junction unmatched. Germline values: CDR1 MDHEN, CDR2 SYDVKM. CDR3 residues: CASSLTGQGGEQYF. CDR3 bases: TGTGCCAGCAGTTTAACGGGACAGGGGGGCGAGCAGTACTTC.

The rearrangement uses TRBV9 and TRBJ2-1, with D possibly being TRBD1 or TRBD2 (6 bases each). The CDR3 extends over 19 amino acids. With 0 bases removed from V and 8 bases from J, the gap between germline ends came to 27 bases. CDR1 SGDLS and CDR2 YYNGEE come from the germline V gene. Here the CDR3 DNA reads TGTGCCAGCAGCGTAGGATGGATTCGAAGGAGGAAGGGGGGCGATGAGCAGTTCTTC. As protein: CASSVGWIRRRKGGDEQFF.

The chain links TRBV29-1 to TRBJ2-1, with D unresolved. The CDR3 covers 21 residues. V was shortened by 2 bases and J by 3 bases, with 32 bases between the two germline ends. The germline V gene has CDR1 SQVTM and CDR2 ANQGSEA. This CDR3 reads CSVEKSPEDKYRAWGYNEQFF. The CDR3 bases are TGCAGCGTTGAAAAGTCCCCAGAGGATAAATATCGAGCGTGGGGCTACAATGAGCAGTTCTTC.

The gene calls are TRBV9 and TRBJ2-1; 9 positions agree with TRBD2. CDR3 length: 15 residues. V lost 3 bases and J lost 1; bases outside the gene matches: 2. CDR1 SGDLS and CDR2 YYNGEE come from the germline V gene. CDR3 sequence reads: CASSETSGSYNEQFF. CDR3 coding DNA: TGTGCCAGCAGCGAGACTAGCGGATCCTACAATGAGCAGTTCTTC.

The CDR3 DNA reads as TGTGCCAGCAGCCAGGATGGGCTCGCGGTGGGCCAAGAGACCCAGTACTTC. It yields the protein CASSQDGLAVGQETQYF. The chain is built from TRBV14 and TRBJ2-5; D is unresolved. Germline V gene lookup returns CDR1 SGHDN and CDR2 FVKESK. V dropped 3 bases and J dropped 1 base, with 18 bases sitting between them. The CDR3 totals 17 residues.

Only a few counts were recorded for this clone. The chain has TRBV19 and TRBJ1-5, with no clear D. Looked up from germline, CDR1 is LNHDA and CDR2 is SQIVND (reference sequence). The CDR3 extends over 16 amino acids. Trimming took 5 bases from V and 0 from J, leaving 14 bases between them. DNA of the CDR3: TGTGCCAGTAGTCAGGTGGGCTCTTATAGCAATCAGCCCCAGCATTTT. Protein product: CASSQVGSYSNQPQHF. The entire variable domain, with the rest obtained from reference TRBV19 and TRBJ1-5, is as follows: DGGITQSPKYLFRKEGQNVTLSCEQNLNHDAMYWYRQDPGQGLRLIYYSQIVNDFQKGDIAEGYSVSREKKESFPLTVTSAQKNPTAFYLCASSQVGSYSNQPQHFGDGTRLSIL.

The chain recombines TRBV29-1 with TRBJ1-1, with TRBD1 matching over 7 bases. The CDR3 covers 17 residues. Germline V gene lookup returns CDR1 SQVTM and CDR2 ANQGSEA. With V trimmed by 3 bases and J by 5 bases, 18 bases remained unmatched. CDR3 nucleotides: TGCAGCGTTGAGGGTGAAGGGGCAGGGGGATCCGGAACTGAAGCTTTCTTT. It encodes CSVEGEGAGGSGTEAFF.

The rearrangement uses TRBV27 and TRBJ2-7; D gene uncertain. Deletions cut 5 bases from V and 2 bases from J, with 4 bases between. The CDR3 covers 11 residues. Germline CDR1 reads MNHEY; CDR2 reads SMNVEV (reference sequence). CDR3 nucleotide sequence: TGTGCCAGCAGTACGCCCTACGAGCAGTACTTC. It yields the protein CASSTPYEQYF.

The rearrangement links TRBV5-1 to TRBJ2-7, with D perhaps assigned TRBD1 or TRBD2 (5 bases each). V was pared by 0 bases and J by 5 bases, with 18 bases between. CDR1 is SGHRS and CDR2 is YFSETQ in the germline V gene. This CDR3 spans 16 amino acids. The CDR3 region has the DNA TGCGCCAGCAGCTTGGCCACCGGGACCAGGGACGACGAGCAGTACTTC. It yields the protein CASSLATGTRDDEQYF. Filled out from reference TRBV5-1 and TRBJ2-7, the complete variable domain reads KAGVTQTPRYLIKTRGQQVTLSCSPISGHRSVSWYQQTPGQGLQFLFEYFSETQRNKGNFPGRFSGRQFSNSRSEMNVSTLELGDSALYLCASSLATGTRDDEQYFGPGTRLTVT.

The rearrangement uses TRBV12-5 and TRBJ2-1; D could derive from TRBD1 or TRBD2 (5 bases each). Germline CDR1 and CDR2: LGHNT and FRNRAP. The V gene lost 2 bases and the J gene lost 7 bases, with 12 bases spanning the gap. CDR3 length: 14 amino acids. The CDR3 protein is CASGLTGLPNEQFF. The CDR3 nucleotides are TGTGCTAGTGGTTTGACAGGACTCCCTAATGAGCAGTTCTTC.

V and J are TRBV9 and TRBJ1-2; no definite D call. Trimming cost V 0 bases and J 5 bases, with 5 bases left between them. Germline V gene lookup returns CDR1 SGDLS and CDR2 YYNGEE. The CDR3 runs 12 residues. The CDR3 reads CASSVVAYGYTF. The CDR3 DNA reads as TGTGCCAGCAGCGTAGTAGCATATGGCTACACCTTC. Variable domain in full (rest from reference TRBV9 and TRBJ1-2): DSGVTQTPKHLITATGQRVTLRCSPRSGDLSVYWYQQSLDQGLQFLIQYYNGEERAKGNILERFSAQQFPDLHSELNLSSLELGDSALYFCASSVVAYGYTFGSGTRLTVV.

The rearrangement links TRBV25-1 to TRBJ2-7; D might be TRBD1 (6 bases). Germline-derived CDR1 and CDR2 are MGHDK and SYGVNS. The CDR3 has 12 residues. V lost 3 bases, J lost 6 bases, and 9 bases lay in between. In DNA form, the CDR3 reads TGTGCCAGCAGTGATTGGGGGCCCGAGCAGTACTTC. Translation: CASSDWGPEQYF.

The chain combines TRBV6-6 with TRBJ2-3; D not certain. The length of the CDR3 is 13 residues. Trimming cost V 2 bases and J 5 bases, with 8 bases left between them. CDR1 MNHNY and CDR2 SVGAGI come from the germline V gene (reference sequence). CDR3 sequence (DNA): TGTGCCAGCAGTTACCCCTACAAAGATACGCAGTATTTT. Translated, it gives CASSYPYKDTQYF.

The chain carries TRBV11-2 and TRBJ2-5; no reliable D call. This CDR3 region has 11 residues. The germline CDR1 and CDR2 sequences are SGHAT and FQNNGV. Trimming removed 6 bases from V and 3 bases from J, with 5 bases in between. CDR3 region: CASRQEETQYF. For the CDR3, the DNA is TGTGCCAGCAGACAAGAAGAGACCCAGTACTTC.

The chain uses TRBV4-3 and TRBJ1-1; D is ambiguous. The V gene lost 1 base and the J gene lost 5 bases, with 17 bases spanning the gap. Germline V CDR1 and CDR2: LGHNA, YSLEER. The CDR3 is made up of 16 amino acids. DNA for the CDR3: TGCGCCAGCAGCCAAGGCTTACGGCCCGTGAGGACTGAAGCTTTCTTT. Amino acid sequence: CASSQGLRPVRTEAFF.

The rearrangement joins TRBV9 to TRBJ2-3; tentatively, D is TRBD1 (5 bases). The V gene's germline CDR1 is SGDLS and CDR2 YYNGEE. The CDR3 runs to 17 residues. The germline V and J ends were trimmed by 4 bases and 4 bases, with 22 bases remaining between them. The CDR3 DNA follows: TGTGCCAGCAGCCCCTCCCCAGGGTTTTATGGCGCAGATACGCAGTATTTT. This translates into CASSPSPGFYGADTQYF. Filled out from reference TRBV9 and TRBJ2-3, the complete variable domain reads DSGVTQTPKHLITATGQRVTLRCSPRSGDLSVYWYQQSLDQGLQFLIQYYNGEERAKGNILERFSAQQFPDLHSELNLSSLELGDSALYFCASSPSPGFYGADTQYFGPGTRLTVL.

This rearrangement joins TRBV25-1 to TRBJ2-7; D is perhaps TRBD1 (6 bases). Germline-derived CDR1 and CDR2 are MGHDK and SYGVNS. CDR3 size: 15 residues. The V end lost 3 bases, the J end lost 2 bases, and 14 bases lay between the germline ends. The CDR3 nucleotides are TGTGCCAGCAGTGATCCCCGGGACACCACCTACGAGCAGTACTTC. Translation: CASSDPRDTTYEQYF.

The chain recombines TRBV29-1 with TRBJ2-1; D gene uncertain. Per germline, CDR1 SQVTM and CDR2 ANQGSEA. Trimming left V 5 bases short and J 5 bases short, with 10 bases between. The length of the CDR3 is 12 residues. CDR3 in amino acids: CSVQYRDNEQFF. The CDR3 coding sequence is TGCAGCGTTCAGTACAGAGACAATGAGCAGTTCTTC.

The V call is TRBV7-8, the J call TRBJ2-5; TRBD2 agrees at 14 bases. The germline CDR1 and CDR2 sequences are SGHVS and FQNEAQ. The CDR3 covers 16 residues. V was pared by 8 bases and J by 5 bases, with 10 bases of the junction left unmatched. CDR3 sequence (DNA): TGTGCCAGCTGGGGACTAGCGGGAGCGACAAGGGAGACCCAGTACTTC. Protein sequence: CASWGLAGATRETQYF.

In DNA, the CDR3 is TGCGCCAGCAGCCAATACTCCGGGACAGGACCCTACGAGCAGTACTTC. Protein sequence: CASSQYSGTGPYEQYF. V and J are TRBV4-1 and TRBJ2-7; 8 bases align to TRBD1. Germline lookup yields CDR1 MGHRA and CDR2 YSYEKL. V was pared by 2 bases and J by 2 bases, with 8 bases of the junction left unmatched. This CDR3 region has 16 residues.

The rearrangement joins TRBV4-2 to TRBJ1-2; D gene uncertain. Germline CDR1 is LGHNA and CDR2 is YNFKEQ. Trimming left V 0 bases short and J 2 bases short, with 7 bases between. This CDR3 is built from 14 residues. The CDR3 is CASSQEGYNYGYTF. CDR3 DNA: TGTGCCAGCAGCCAAGAGGGCTACAACTATGGCTACACCTTC.

The chain combines TRBV6-9 with TRBJ2-1; possible D gene TRBD1, 5 bases. CDR1 and CDR2 from the germline V gene are MNHGY and SVAAGI. The CDR3 length is 14 residues. V was shortened by 11 bases and J by 4 bases, with 18 bases between the two germline ends. CDR3 DNA: TGTGCCCGGCTTCCGGAGACAGCTTACAATGAGCAGTTCTTC. Its translation: CARLPETAYNEQFF.

The chain links TRBV5-6 to TRBJ2-1, with D perhaps matching TRBD1 (5 bases). V was shortened by 0 bases and J by 2 bases, with 12 bases between the two germline ends. CDR1 is SGHDT, CDR2 YYEEEE, per germline. This CDR3 region has 16 residues. The DNA of the CDR3 is TGTGCCAGCAGCTTGGTAGGCCAGGGCCCCTACAATGAGCAGTTCTTC. It encodes CASSLVGQGPYNEQFF.

J is TRBJ2-7 and V is TRBV2, with 11 bases that match TRBD2. V was clipped by 11 bases and J by 3 bases; unmatched bases: 6. From germline, CDR1 is SNHLY and CDR2 FYNNEI. The CDR3 is 13 residues long. This CDR3 is CAGRLAGNYEQYF. The CDR3 nucleotides are TGTGCCGGCCGACTAGCGGGAAACTACGAGCAGTACTTC.

This chain joins TRBV6-5 and TRBJ2-1; TRBD2 agrees at 8 bases. V gave up 2 bases and J gave up 6 bases; unmatched junction bases: 6. Germline V CDR1 and CDR2: MNHEY, SVGAGI. CDR3 length: 15 amino acids. For the CDR3, the DNA is TGTGCCAGCAGTTACGGCTGGACTAGCCCCAATGAGCAGTTCTTC. The encoded protein is CASSYGWTSPNEQFF.

The chain joins TRBV9 to TRBJ1-2, with 7 bases identical to TRBD1. Germline V gene data show CDR1 as SGDLS and CDR2 as YYNGEE. CDR3 size: 13 residues. J was trimmed by 8 bases and V by 8 bases; bases with no gene match: 12. The chain's CDR3 is CASLRQGGNGYTF. The CDR3 DNA reads as TGTGCCAGTTTAAGACAGGGTGGAAACGGCTACACCTTC.

The rearrangement joins TRBV6-4 to TRBJ2-5, with D possibly being TRBD1 (5 bases). The CDR3 loop spans 13 amino acids. The V gene's germline CDR1 is MRHNA and CDR2 SNTAGT. V was clipped by 10 bases and J by 5 bases, with 17 bases between them. CDR3 nucleotides: TGTGCCAACCCGACGGCGGCAGGGGAGACCCAGTACTTC. As protein: CANPTAAGETQYF.

The J gene is TRBJ2-1, the V gene TRBV27; TRBD2 matches 10 bases. The germline CDR1 and CDR2 sequences are MNHEY and SMNVEV (reference sequence). The V segment lost 6 bases and the J segment 7 bases; nucleotides outside the gene matches: 12. The length of the CDR3 is 16 residues. The CDR3 region has the DNA TGTGCCAGCAGAGTCACTAGCGGGGTAGTAAGAAATGAGCAGTTCTTC. Translation: CASRVTSGVVRNEQFF.

The chain employs TRBV5-1 and TRBJ2-1; D may be TRBD2 (5 bases). Per the germline V gene, CDR1 is SGHRS and CDR2 is YFSETQ. The CDR3 covers 17 residues. V was trimmed by 5 bases and J by 4 bases, leaving 22 bases between them. The CDR3 nucleotides are TGCGCCAGCAGGGTCCTAGGGTCAGCGGAAACATACAATGAGCAGTTCTTC. It yields the protein CASRVLGSAETYNEQFF.

This sequence joins TRBV7-9 and TRBJ2-1; 9 nucleotides line up with TRBD1. The length of the CDR3 is 16 residues. After removal of 3 bases from V and 6 bases from J, the junction contained 9 bases not matched to a gene. The germline V gene has CDR1 SEHNR and CDR2 FQNEAQ (reference sequence). The CDR3 loop reads CASSLYWDRDSNEQFF. The CDR3 DNA is TGTGCCAGCAGCTTGTACTGGGACAGGGATTCCAATGAGCAGTTCTTC.

The gene calls are TRBV6-5 and TRBJ1-2, with TRBD1 matching over 10 bases. The CDR3 has 13 residues. Germline V CDR1 and CDR2: MNHEY, SVGAGI. V shed 7 bases and J 3 bases; nucleotides not matched to a gene: 2. This chain's CDR3 is CASKGTGDYGYTF. The CDR3 DNA sequence: TGTGCCAGCAAAGGGACAGGGGACTATGGCTACACCTTC.